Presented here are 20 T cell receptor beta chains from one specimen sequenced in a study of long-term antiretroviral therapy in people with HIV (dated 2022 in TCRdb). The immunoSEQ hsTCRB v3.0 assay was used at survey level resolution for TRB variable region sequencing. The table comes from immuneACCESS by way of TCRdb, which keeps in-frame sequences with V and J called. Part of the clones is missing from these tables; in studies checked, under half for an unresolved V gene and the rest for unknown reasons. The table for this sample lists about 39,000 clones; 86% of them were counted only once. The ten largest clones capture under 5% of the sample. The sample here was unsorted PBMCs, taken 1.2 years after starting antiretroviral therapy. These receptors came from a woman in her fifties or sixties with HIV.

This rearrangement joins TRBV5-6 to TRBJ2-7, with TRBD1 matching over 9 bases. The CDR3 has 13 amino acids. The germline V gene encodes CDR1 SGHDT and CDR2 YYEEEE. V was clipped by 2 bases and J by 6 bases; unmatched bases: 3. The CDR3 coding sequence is TGTGCCAGCAGCTTCCTGGACAGGGGCGAGCAGTACTTC. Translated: CASSFLDRGEQYF.

CDR3: CASSQVPRYGYTF. DNA for the CDR3: TGTGCCAGCAGTCAAGTGCCCCGCTATGGCTACACCTTC. The V call is TRBV6-1, the J call TRBJ1-2; D not certain. CDR3 size: 13 residues. CDR1 is MNHNS and CDR2 is SASEGT in the germline V gene. V was cut by 5 bases and J by 4 bases, with 11 bases left in between.

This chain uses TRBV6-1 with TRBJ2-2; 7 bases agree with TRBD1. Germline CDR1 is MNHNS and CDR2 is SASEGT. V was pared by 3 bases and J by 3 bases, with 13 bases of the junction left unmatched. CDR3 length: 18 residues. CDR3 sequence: CASSDPPDRAEYTGELFF. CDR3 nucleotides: TGTGCCAGCAGTGACCCGCCCGACAGGGCGGAGTACACCGGGGAGCTGTTTTTT.

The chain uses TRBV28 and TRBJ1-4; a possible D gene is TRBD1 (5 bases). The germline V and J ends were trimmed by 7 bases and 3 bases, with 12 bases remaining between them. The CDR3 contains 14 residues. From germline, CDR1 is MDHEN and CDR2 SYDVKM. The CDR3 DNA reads TGTGCCAGCAAGCCGGGACGGGCTAATGAAAAACTGTTTTTT. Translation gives CASKPGRANEKLFF.

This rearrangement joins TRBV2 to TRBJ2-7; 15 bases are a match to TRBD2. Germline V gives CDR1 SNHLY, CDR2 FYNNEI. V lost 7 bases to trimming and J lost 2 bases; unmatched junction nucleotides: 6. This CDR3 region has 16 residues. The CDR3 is CASTGLAGGTPYEQYF. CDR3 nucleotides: TGTGCCAGCACGGGACTAGCGGGGGGAACTCCCTACGAGCAGTACTTC.

DNA for the CDR3: TGTGCCTGGAAGGGGGGGACCCGGGGCGAGCAGTACTTC. It encodes CAWKGGTRGEQYF. V usage is TRBV30 and J usage is TRBJ2-7, with D maybe TRBD2 (7 bases). This CDR3 contains 13 residues. V was shortened by 4 bases and J by 6 bases, with 16 bases between the two germline ends. Germline lookup yields CDR1 GTSNPN and CDR2 SVGIG (reference sequence). Full variable domain (outside the CDR3, taken from reference TRBV30 and TRBJ2-7): SQTIHQWPATLVQPVGSPLSLECTVEGTSNPNLYWYRQAAGRGLQLLFYSVGIGQISSEVPQNLSASRPQDRQFILSSKKLLLSDSGFYLCAWKGGTRGEQYFGPGTRLTVT.

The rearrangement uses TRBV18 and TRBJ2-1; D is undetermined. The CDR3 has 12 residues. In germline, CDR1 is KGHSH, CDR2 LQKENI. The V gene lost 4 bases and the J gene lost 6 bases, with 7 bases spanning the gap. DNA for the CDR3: TGTGCCAGCTCACGCAGGTCCAATGAGCAGTTCTTC. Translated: CASSRRSNEQFF.

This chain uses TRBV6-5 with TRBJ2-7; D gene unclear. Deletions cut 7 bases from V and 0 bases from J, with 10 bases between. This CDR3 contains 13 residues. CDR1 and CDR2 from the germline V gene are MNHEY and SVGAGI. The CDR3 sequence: CASTRGVSYEQYF. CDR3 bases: TGTGCCAGCACCAGAGGAGTCTCCTACGAGCAGTACTTC.

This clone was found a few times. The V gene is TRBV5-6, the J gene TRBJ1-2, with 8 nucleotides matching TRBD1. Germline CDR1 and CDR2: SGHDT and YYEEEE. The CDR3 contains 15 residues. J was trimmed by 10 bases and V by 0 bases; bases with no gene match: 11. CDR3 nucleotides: TGTGCCAGCAGCTTGGTGCAGACAGGGGTTGGACTCTACACCTTC. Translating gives CASSLVQTGVGLYTF.

The CDR3 region is CASSSSRKTQYF. The CDR3 DNA is TGTGCCAGCAGTTCCTCCCGGAAGACCCAGTACTTC. The gene calls are TRBV6-1 and TRBJ2-5; D not resolved. The CDR3 length is 12 residues. The V gene's germline CDR1 is MNHNS and CDR2 SASEGT. Trimming shortened V by 5 bases and J by 6 bases, and 10 bases separated the two germline ends.

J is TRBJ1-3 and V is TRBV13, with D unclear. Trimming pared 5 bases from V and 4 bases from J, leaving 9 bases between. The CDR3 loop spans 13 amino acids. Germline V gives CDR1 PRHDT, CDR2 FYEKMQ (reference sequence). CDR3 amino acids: CASSRTQGNTIYF. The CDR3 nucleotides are TGTGCCAGCAGCCGAACTCAGGGAAACACCATATATTTT.

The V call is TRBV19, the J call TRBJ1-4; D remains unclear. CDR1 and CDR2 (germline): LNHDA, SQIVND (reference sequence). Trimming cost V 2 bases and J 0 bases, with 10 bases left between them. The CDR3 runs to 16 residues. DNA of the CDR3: TGTGCCAGTAGTATAATTTGGCCTGCAACTAATGAAAAACTGTTTTTT. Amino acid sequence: CASSIIWPATNEKLFF. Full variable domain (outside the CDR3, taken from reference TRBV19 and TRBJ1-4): DGGITQSPKYLFRKEGQNVTLSCEQNLNHDAMYWYRQDPGQGLRLIYYSQIVNDFQKGDIAEGYSVSREKKESFPLTVTSAQKNPTAFYLCASSIIWPATNEKLFFGSGTQLSVL.

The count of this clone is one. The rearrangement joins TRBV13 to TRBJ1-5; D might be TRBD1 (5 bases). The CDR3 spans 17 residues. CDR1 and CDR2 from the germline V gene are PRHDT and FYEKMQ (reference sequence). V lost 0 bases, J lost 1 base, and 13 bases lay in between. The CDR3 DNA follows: TGTGCCAGCAGCTTAGGCACGGGGGGTAACAGCAATCAGCCCCAGCATTTT. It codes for CASSLGTGGNSNQPQHF.

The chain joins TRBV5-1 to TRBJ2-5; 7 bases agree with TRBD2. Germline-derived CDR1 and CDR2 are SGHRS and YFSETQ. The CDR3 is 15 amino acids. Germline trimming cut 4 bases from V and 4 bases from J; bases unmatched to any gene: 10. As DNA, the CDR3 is TGCGCCAGCAGCCTTGCGGGGGTGGTATCAGAGACCCAGTACTTC. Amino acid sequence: CASSLAGVVSETQYF.

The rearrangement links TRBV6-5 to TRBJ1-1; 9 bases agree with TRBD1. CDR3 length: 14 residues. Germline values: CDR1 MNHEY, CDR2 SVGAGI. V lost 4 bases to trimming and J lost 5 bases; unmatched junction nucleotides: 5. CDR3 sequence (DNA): TGTGCCAGCAGTTTACAGGGGGCGCTTACTGAAGCTTTCTTT. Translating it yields CASSLQGALTEAFF.

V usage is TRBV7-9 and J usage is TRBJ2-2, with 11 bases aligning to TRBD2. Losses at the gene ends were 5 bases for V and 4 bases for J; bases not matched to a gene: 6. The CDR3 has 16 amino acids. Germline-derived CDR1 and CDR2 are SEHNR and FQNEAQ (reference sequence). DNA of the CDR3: TGTGCCAGCAGCAAAGAACTAGCGGGGGTCACCGGGGAGCTGTTTTTT. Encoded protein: CASSKELAGVTGELFF.

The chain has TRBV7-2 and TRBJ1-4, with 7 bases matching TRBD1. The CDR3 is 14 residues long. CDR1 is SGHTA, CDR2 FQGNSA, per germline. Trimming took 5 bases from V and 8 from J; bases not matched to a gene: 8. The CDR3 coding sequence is TGTGCCAGCAGCCCCGACAGGGAGCGGGAAAAACTGTTTTTT. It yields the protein CASSPDREREKLFF.

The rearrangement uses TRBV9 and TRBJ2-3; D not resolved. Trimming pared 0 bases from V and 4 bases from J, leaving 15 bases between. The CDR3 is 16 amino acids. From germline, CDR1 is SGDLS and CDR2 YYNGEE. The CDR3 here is CASSVASGERADTQYF. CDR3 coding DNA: TGTGCCAGCAGCGTAGCATCTGGGGAACGGGCAGATACGCAGTATTTT.

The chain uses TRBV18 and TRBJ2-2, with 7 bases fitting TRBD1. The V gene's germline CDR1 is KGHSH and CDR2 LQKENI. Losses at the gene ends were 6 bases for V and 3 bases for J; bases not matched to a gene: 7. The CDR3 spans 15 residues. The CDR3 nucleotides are TGTGCCAGCTCGCAGGGGGACGTTTACACCGGGGAGCTGTTTTTT. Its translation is CASSQGDVYTGELFF.

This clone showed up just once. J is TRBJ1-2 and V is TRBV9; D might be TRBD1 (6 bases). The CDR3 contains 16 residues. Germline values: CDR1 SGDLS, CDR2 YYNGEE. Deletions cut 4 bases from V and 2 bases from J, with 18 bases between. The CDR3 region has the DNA TGTGCCAGCAGCACCTTCGGACAGATATCGAACTATGGCTACACCTTC. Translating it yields CASSTFGQISNYGYTF. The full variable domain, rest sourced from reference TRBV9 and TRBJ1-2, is DSGVTQTPKHLITATGQRVTLRCSPRSGDLSVYWYQQSLDQGLQFLIQYYNGEERAKGNILERFSAQQFPDLHSELNLSSLELGDSALYFCASSTFGQISNYGYTFGSGTRLTVV.